A selection of T cell receptor beta chains follows, all from one sample in a study of PD-1 blockade in classical Hodgkin lymphoma. The method was immunoSEQ multiplex PCR; TCRdb's version includes in-frame clones alone and lacks a portion of them. Here the sample spans about 110,000 clones, 89% being singletons. The sequencing here drew on peripheral blood mononuclear cells (PBMCs), taken before the second cycle of nivolumab. These receptors all come from a human donor with classical Hodgkin lymphoma. The CDR3 runs from the conserved cysteine through the conserved F or W. A clone size is listed for some rows: how often the clone was seen (once, few, many), or a class if it is expanded.

j_call clone_size v_call cdr3_aa
TRBJ1-1 NA TRBV28 CASSSPTGSLRRAFF
TRBJ1-1 NA TRBV11-2 CASSLGFGGNTEAFF
TRBJ2-7 NA TRBV7-9 CASTSSGQGAGEQYF
TRBJ1-6 NA TRBV7-2 CASSLNRGNSPLHF
TRBJ2-7 NA TRBV4-2 CASSPQTGNYEQYF
TRBJ1-4 once TRBV7-2 CASSSQTGTNEKLFF
TRBJ1-4 NA TRBV28 CASTPQGPGWEKLFF
TRBJ2-3 once TRBV25-1 CASKSWGTDTQYF
TRBJ2-1 NA TRBV30 CVAGLADNEQFF
TRBJ1-4 NA TRBV2 CASTDRAVREKLFF
TRBJ2-7 NA TRBV5-4 CASSLSPLPGTVYEQYF
TRBJ2-1 NA TRBV5-1 CASSLGGPDEQFF
TRBJ2-2 NA TRBV27 CASSLGSGGNTGELFF
TRBJ2-1 few TRBV15 CATRKNRGMAYNEQFF
TRBJ2-4 NA TRBV7-6 CASSLEGTSGRGIQYF
TRBJ1-5 NA TRBV10-1 CASHREWPSGNQPQHF
TRBJ2-5 NA TRBV9 CASSTTRRETQYF
TRBJ2-1 NA TRBV29-1 CSVPKGTSTSIDEQFF
TRBJ1-1 NA TRBV30 CAWSVRGTEAFF
TRBJ1-2 once TRBV6-5 CASSSTSYGYTF
TRBJ1-2 NA TRBV19 CASLPRAGRVSYGYTF
TRBJ1-2 NA TRBV29-1 CSVGGDSLYGYTF
TRBJ1-1 NA TRBV18 CASSPTSGIDSAGAFF
TRBJ2-5 NA TRBV25-1 CASSESPLATGETQYF
TRBJ1-2 NA TRBV5-4 CASSSSGGVSYGYTF
TRBJ1-1 NA TRBV4-1 CASSHHTGTGNPEAFF
TRBJ2-7 NA TRBV27 CARDLRLPGRYEQYF
TRBJ1-5 NA TRBV6-6 CASSQNSYDQPQHF
TRBJ2-1 NA TRBV28 CASREDLRSYNEQFF
TRBJ1-5 NA TRBV6-5 CASSKDTTNQPQHF
TRBJ2-5 NA TRBV29-1 CSVEGLAGGLGETQYF
TRBJ2-5 NA TRBV6-6 CASTGPGTETQYF
TRBJ1-1 NA TRBV7-9 CASSHSRQLNTEAFF
TRBJ2-1 NA TRBV11-2 CASSPGTGGIVSSYNEQFF
TRBJ2-5 NA TRBV5-1 CASSLGGRTQETQYF
TRBJ1-5 NA TRBV28 CASRTAGINQPQHF
TRBJ1-2 NA TRBV18 CASSQVGQGNYGYTF
TRBJ1-1 NA TRBV2 CASSENQGYTEAFF
TRBJ2-6 NA TRBV19 CASSIEHGWANVLTF
TRBJ1-1 NA TRBV30 CAGDRGGSAFF
TRBJ2-4 NA TRBV7-2 CASTTSGLAGINIQYF
TRBJ2-1 once TRBV7-7 CASSTGLAGGDEQFF
TRBJ2-7 NA TRBV7-2 CASSLGGSVYEQYF
TRBJ2-1 NA TRBV6-1 CASSQRQGMNNEQFF
TRBJ1-2 NA TRBV30 CAWVSAGGNYGYTF
TRBJ2-3 NA TRBV18 CASSLAARPDTQYF
TRBJ1-3 NA TRBV19 CASSGRGQKLFGNTIYF